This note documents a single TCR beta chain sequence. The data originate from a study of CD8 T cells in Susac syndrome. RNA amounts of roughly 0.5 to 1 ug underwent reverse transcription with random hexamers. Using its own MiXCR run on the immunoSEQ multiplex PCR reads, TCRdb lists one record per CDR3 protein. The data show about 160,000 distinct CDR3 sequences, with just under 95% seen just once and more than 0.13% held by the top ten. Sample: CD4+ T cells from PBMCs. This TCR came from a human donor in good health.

CDR3 bases: TGTGCCAGCAGTAACAGTGGCTCTGGAAACACCATATATTTT. Protein product: CASSNSGSGNTIYF. This chain joins TRBV3-1 and TRBJ1-3, with D uncertain. Trimming removed 6 bases from V and 0 bases from J, with 9 bases in between. The CDR3 consists of 14 residues. Germline V gene sequence: CDR1 LGHDT, CDR2 YNNKEL (reference sequence).